This T cell receptor beta chain was found in a study of cytomegalovirus exposure and HLA in healthy donors. This clone was observed a single time. Its antigen is undetermined. This sample includes further DNA sequences coding for the same CDR3. The PCR used 60 Vbeta and 13 Jbeta primers. Here immunoSEQ multiplex PCR was the method, and the copy in TCRdb shows in-frame clones only, minus some. The data contain 95,000 to 110,000 clones, about 85% of them singletons. Healthy bone marrow donors made up the donor group. Study-wide findings and caveats: 16,951 TCR beta sequences were associated with HLA alleles at 0.05 false discovery rate in a later analysis. On later analysis, the bulk of CMV-associated TCR beta chains appeared to be HLA-restricted.

Germline CDR1 and CDR2: SGHDT and YYEEEE. The CDR3 loop spans 14 amino acids. V was clipped by 0 bases and J by 4 bases; unmatched bases: 2. The sequence came from a man aged 25-45 years in good health and CMV-seronegative. Sequencing input: PBMCs. The genes are TRBV5-6 and TRBJ1-2; 8 bases fit TRBD1. CDR3 protein: CASSLGQGSYGYTF. The CDR3 DNA sequence: TGTGCCAGCAGCTTGGGACAGGGGTCCTATGGCTACACCTTC.